The 15 T cell receptor beta chains reported below all come from one sample, sequenced in a study of cytomegalovirus exposure and HLA in healthy donors. This PCR relied on a set of 60 Vbeta primers and 13 Jbeta primers. Profiling relied on immunoSEQ multiplex PCR, and the TCRdb table lists in-frame clones only, not all of them. This repertoire shows 150,000 to 200,000 clones, 9.5% found once; its top ten account for over 1%. Material: PBMCs. The receptors here all came from a woman between 25 and 40 years old in good health and CMV-seropositive.

The V call is TRBV2, the J call TRBJ2-2; no firm D call. V was pared by 7 bases and J by 6 bases, with 18 bases between. Germline V gene data show CDR1 as SNHLY and CDR2 as FYNNEI. CDR3 length: 15 residues. In DNA, the CDR3 is TGTGCCAGCAAGGCGGAACTCACGGCCGCCGGGGAGCTGTTTTTT. Translating it yields CASKAELTAAGELFF. The full variable domain, completed using reference TRBV2 and TRBJ2-2, is EPEVTQTPSHQVTQMGQEVILRCVPISNHLYFYWYRQILGQKVEFLVSFYNNEISEKSEIFDDQFSVERPDGSNFTLKIRSTKLEDSAMYFCASKAELTAAGELFFGEGSRLTVL.

This clone showed up just a few times. The gene calls are TRBV5-1 and TRBJ1-1, with a tentative D call TRBD1 (6 bases). The germline V gene has CDR1 SGHRS and CDR2 YFSETQ. The CDR3 consists of 14 residues. V lost 2 bases and J 4 bases, leaving 12 bases between the germline ends. DNA of the CDR3: TGCGCCAGCAGCTTAGGACAGTCGGGCACTGAAGCTTTCTTT. This codes for CASSLGQSGTEAFF.

This sequence joins TRBV5-5 and TRBJ2-2; D uncertain. V lost 4 bases and J 2 bases, leaving 15 bases between the germline ends. The CDR3 loop spans 16 amino acids. Germline CDR1 SGHKS, CDR2 YYEKEE (reference sequence). For the CDR3, the DNA is TGTGCCAGCAGCCCCTGGTCCCTAAGTAACACCGGGGAGCTGTTTTTT. Translated, it gives CASSPWSLSNTGELFF. The variable domain in full, with the rest retrieved from reference TRBV5-5 and TRBJ2-2, is DAGVTQSPTHLIKTRGQQVTLRCSPISGHKSVSWYQQVLGQGPQFIFQYYEKEERGRGNFPDRFSARQFPNYSSELNVNALLLGDSALYLCASSPWSLSNTGELFFGEGSRLTVL.

The CDR3 here is CASRFRGMNTEAFF. The CDR3 DNA is TGCGCCAGCAGATTTAGGGGGATGAACACTGAAGCTTTCTTT. This sequence joins TRBV4-1 and TRBJ1-1; D may be TRBD1 (6 bases). The CDR3 is made up of 14 amino acids. V was clipped by 6 bases and J by 0 bases, with 11 bases between them. The germline CDR1 and CDR2 sequences are MGHRA and YSYEKL.

This clone was counted only a few times. V is TRBV4-1 and J is TRBJ2-2; D is perhaps TRBD2 (5 bases). V lost 4 bases, J lost 5 bases, and 14 bases lay in between. CDR1 is MGHRA, CDR2 YSYEKL, per germline. CDR3 length equals 15 residues. CDR3 nucleotides: TGCGCCAGCAGCCCCTCCCCCCCGGGGACCGGGGAGCTGTTTTTT. Translated, it gives CASSPSPPGTGELFF.

This clone was seen a few times. The chain recombines TRBV13 with TRBJ2-7; 8 nucleotides agree with TRBD2. This CDR3 is 14 amino acids long. The germline V gene has CDR1 PRHDT and CDR2 FYEKMQ (reference sequence). The V and J ends lost 4 bases and 6 bases, in that order; junction bases with no gene match: 8. This CDR3 reads CASSSGLVRGEQYF. The CDR3 DNA is TGTGCCAGCAGCTCGGGACTAGTTCGGGGCGAGCAGTACTTC.

A few counts support this clone. This sequence joins TRBV6-4 and TRBJ1-2, with 9 positions matching TRBD1. CDR3 length equals 19 residues. Germline values: CDR1 MRHNA, CDR2 SNTAGT. V gave up 2 bases and J gave up 0 bases; unmatched junction bases: 13. The CDR3 protein is CASSDRLRDRVRANYGYTF. The CDR3, as DNA: TGTGCCAGCAGTGACCGGTTGAGGGACAGGGTGCGAGCTAACTATGGCTACACCTTC.

A few counts support this clone. This chain connects TRBV19 to TRBJ1-3; D is undetermined. Trimming removed 3 bases at V and 0 bases at J, with 6 bases between. The germline V gene has CDR1 LNHDA and CDR2 SQIVND (reference sequence). This CDR3 spans 14 amino acids. Here the CDR3 DNA reads TGTGCCAGTAGTATCCCAGGCTCTGGAAACACCATATATTTT. It is translated as CASSIPGSGNTIYF.

This clone was counted between two and nine times. The J gene is TRBJ2-1, the V gene TRBV4-1; 10 bases map to TRBD1. Germline values: CDR1 MGHRA, CDR2 YSYEKL. This CDR3 spans 16 amino acids. V shed 4 bases, J shed 5 bases, and the junction held 8 bases outside the gene matches. The CDR3 sequence is CASSPRPGQGNNEQFF. The CDR3 DNA is TGCGCCAGCAGCCCGAGGCCGGGACAGGGGAACAATGAGCAGTTCTTC.

This clone occurred a few times. The CDR3: CASSEGVAGAFF. The DNA for the CDR3 is TGTGCCAGCAGTGAAGGAGTAGCCGGGGCTTTCTTT. The V gene is TRBV2, the J gene TRBJ1-1; D uncertain. The CDR3 runs 12 residues. Trimming left V 1 base short and J 11 bases short, with 11 bases between. Germline V lookup: CDR1 SNHLY, CDR2 FYNNEI.

This clone was detected only a few times. This chain connects TRBV7-9 to TRBJ2-1; 16 bases agree with TRBD2. The germline CDR1 and CDR2 sequences are SEHNR and FQNEAQ (reference sequence). This CDR3 is built from 15 residues. V shed 4 bases and J 13 bases; nucleotides not matched to a gene: 7. The CDR3 coding sequence is TGTGCCAGCAGCTATGGGACTAGCGGGAGGGCCTATCAGTTCTTC. Its protein is CASSYGTSGRAYQFF.

The rearrangement links TRBV19 to TRBJ2-7; 9 positions agree with TRBD1. The CDR3 length is 13 residues. Germline trimming cut 6 bases from V and 1 base from J; bases unmatched to any gene: 1. Per germline, CDR1 LNHDA and CDR2 SQIVND (reference sequence). CDR3 amino acids: CASRGQGSYEQYF. DNA for the CDR3: TGTGCCAGTAGAGGACAGGGGTCCTACGAGCAGTACTTC.

This clone came up a few times. The J gene is TRBJ2-1, the V gene TRBV6-6; D remains unclear. Germline CDR1 MNHNY, CDR2 SVGAGI (reference sequence). The CDR3 loop spans 11 amino acids. V lost 10 bases, J lost 4 bases, and 8 bases lay in between. The CDR3 nucleotides read TGTGCCACCGAGAGATACAATGAGCAGTTCTTC. It encodes CATERYNEQFF.

In its sample, this clone was seen a few times. This chain uses TRBV7-4 with TRBJ1-5, with D possibly being TRBD1 (5 bases). This CDR3 has 16 amino acids. Germline V gene sequence: CDR1 SGHVT, CDR2 SQSDAQ. Trimming shortened V by 1 base and J by 3 bases, and 13 bases separated the two germline ends. The CDR3 DNA reads TGTGCCAGCAGCTTAGGAACAGGACCTTCCAATCAGCCCCAGCATTTT. It is translated as CASSLGTGPSNQPQHF.

This clone was seen a few times. This sequence joins TRBV19 and TRBJ2-7; 7 bases are a match to TRBD1. CDR1 and CDR2 from the germline V gene are LNHDA and SQIVND (reference sequence). V was clipped by 5 bases and J by 2 bases; unmatched bases: 12. CDR3 length equals 16 residues. The CDR3 reads CASSGSRTGLTYEQYF. DNA for the CDR3: TGTGCCAGTAGTGGGTCCAGGACAGGCCTAACCTACGAGCAGTACTTC.